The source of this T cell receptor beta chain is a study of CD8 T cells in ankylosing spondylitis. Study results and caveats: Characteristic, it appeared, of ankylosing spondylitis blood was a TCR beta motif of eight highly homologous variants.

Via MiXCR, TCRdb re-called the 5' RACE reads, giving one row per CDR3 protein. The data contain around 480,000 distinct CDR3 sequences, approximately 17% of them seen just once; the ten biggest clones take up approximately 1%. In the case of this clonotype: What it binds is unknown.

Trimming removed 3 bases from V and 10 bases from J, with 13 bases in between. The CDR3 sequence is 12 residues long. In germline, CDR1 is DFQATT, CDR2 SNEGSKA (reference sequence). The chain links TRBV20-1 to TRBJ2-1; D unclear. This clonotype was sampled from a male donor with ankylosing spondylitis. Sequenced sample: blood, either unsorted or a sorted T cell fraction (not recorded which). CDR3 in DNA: TGCAGTGCTAGTGCGAGGCCTAAAGAGCAGTTCTTC. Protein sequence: CSASARPKEQFF.